What follows are 13 T cell receptor beta chains derived from one specimen sequenced in a study of T cell changes during pregnancy in multiple sclerosis. TCRdb's table, derived via immunoSEQ multiplex PCR, lists solely in-frame clones and lacks some. The sample holds some 44,000 clones, 88% seen once. The starting material was CD4+ T cells from peripheral blood mononuclear cells, obtained in the second trimester of pregnancy. Receptor source: a female donor with multiple sclerosis, enrolled in a pregnancy study.

V is TRBV2 and J is TRBJ1-5; D uncertain. CDR1 and CDR2 (germline): SNHLY, FYNNEI. The CDR3 totals 13 residues. Trimming shortened V by 5 bases and J by 6 bases, and 11 bases separated the two germline ends. Here the CDR3 reads CASSLWSSQPQHF. In DNA, the CDR3 is TGTGCCAGCAGTTTATGGTCTAGTCAGCCCCAGCATTTT.

J is TRBJ1-2 and V is TRBV5-1; D is ambiguous. From germline, CDR1 is SGHRS and CDR2 YFSETQ. Trimming shortened V by 0 bases and J by 6 bases, and 6 bases separated the two germline ends. The CDR3 is made up of 12 amino acids. The CDR3 DNA reads as TGCGCCAGCAGCTTGGGCGAGAATGGCTACACCTTC. It codes for CASSLGENGYTF.

The chain carries TRBV4-1 and TRBJ2-3, with a tentative D call TRBD2 (6 bases). Germline values: CDR1 MGHRA, CDR2 YSYEKL. The length of the CDR3 is 17 residues. V lost 0 bases and J lost 0, with 13 bases in between. CDR3 residues: CASSQEEGGSSTDTQYF. For the CDR3, the DNA is TGCGCCAGCAGCCAAGAGGAGGGAGGTTCTAGCACAGATACGCAGTATTTT.

The rearrangement links TRBV5-1 to TRBJ1-2, with 7 bases that match TRBD1. Germline CDR1 reads SGHRS; CDR2 reads YFSETQ. J was trimmed by 0 bases and V by 3 bases; bases with no gene match: 5. The CDR3 contains 15 residues. The CDR3 loop reads CASSSRGEANYGYTF. CDR3 coding DNA: TGCGCCAGCAGCTCCAGGGGGGAAGCTAACTATGGCTACACCTTC. Supplemented by reference TRBV5-1 and TRBJ1-2, the full variable domain reads KAGVTQTPRYLIKTRGQQVTLSCSPISGHRSVSWYQQTPGQGLQFLFEYFSETQRNKGNFPGRFSGRQFSNSRSEMNVSTLELGDSALYLCASSSRGEANYGYTFGSGTRLTVV.

The V and J genes are TRBV5-6 and TRBJ2-7, with 7 bases identical to TRBD2. Trimming removed 4 bases from V and 7 bases from J; junction bases left unmatched: 14. Germline V gives CDR1 SGHDT, CDR2 YYEEEE. This CDR3 is 15 amino acids long. The CDR3 sequence: CASSLSGTTDREQYF. Written as DNA, the CDR3 is TGTGCCAGCAGCCTTTCCGGGACTACTGACAGAGAGCAGTACTTC.

In its sample, this clone was seen once. The rearrangement links TRBV18 to TRBJ2-7, with D maybe TRBD1 (6 bases). This CDR3 has 14 amino acids. Trimming took off 3 bases at V and 5 bases at J, with 14 bases between the two ends. Germline CDR1 is KGHSH and CDR2 is LQKENI. CDR3 nucleotide sequence: TGTGCCAGCTCACCGGGGCAGGGGATCGACGAGCAGTACTTC. This gives the protein CASSPGQGIDEQYF.

The rearrangement links TRBV28 to TRBJ2-1, with 8 bases identical to TRBD2. This CDR3 contains 19 residues. V was clipped by 3 bases and J by 4 bases; unmatched bases: 17. CDR1 and CDR2 (germline): MDHEN, SYDVKM. CDR3 DNA sequence: TGTGCCAGCAGTTTGGATGGCCGTTGGAGCGGGGGAAGTTACAATGAGCAGTTCTTC. This sequence encodes CASSLDGRWSGGSYNEQFF.

The chain recombines TRBV4-1 with TRBJ1-3, with D perhaps matching TRBD1 (5 bases). The germline gives CDR1 MGHRA, CDR2 YSYEKL. Trimming pared 0 bases from V and 7 bases from J, leaving 13 bases between. The CDR3 consists of 15 residues. CDR3 in DNA: TGCGCCAGCAGCCAAGAGGGCAGGGAGGGGAACACCATATATTTT. Translation gives CASSQEGREGNTIYF.

This chain links TRBV30 with TRBJ2-3, with a tentative D call TRBD2 (6 bases). Germline-derived CDR1 and CDR2 are GTSNPN and SVGIG (reference sequence). The CDR3 sequence is 15 residues long. The V end lost 2 bases, the J end lost 6 bases, and 18 bases lay between the germline ends. CDR3 DNA sequence: TGTGCCTGGAGTTCGGGCGGAGCGGGTCCGGATACGCAGTATTTT. Its translation is CAWSSGGAGPDTQYF.

A few counts support this clone. This sample also contains other DNA sequences that code for the same CDR3. The rearrangement uses TRBV5-1 and TRBJ1-3; 11 bases line up with TRBD1. V was pared by 3 bases and J by 1 base, with 3 bases of the junction left unmatched. This CDR3 is 16 amino acids long. From germline, CDR1 is SGHRS and CDR2 YFSETQ. CDR3 nucleotides: TGCGCCAGCAGCTGGACAGGGGGCGCTTCTGGAAACACCATATATTTT. Translating it yields CASSWTGGASGNTIYF.

This chain connects TRBV5-4 to TRBJ1-2; no definite D call. Between the trimmed V and J ends, which lost 4 bases and 0 bases, there was a span of 16 bases. Looked up from germline, CDR1 is SGHNT and CDR2 is YYREEE (reference sequence). The CDR3 loop spans 16 amino acids. This CDR3 reads CASSPTQTYTNYGYTF. The CDR3 DNA reads as TGTGCCAGCAGCCCGACCCAGACATATACTAACTATGGCTACACCTTC.

V and J are TRBV9 and TRBJ2-2, with 11 bases aligning to TRBD1. Germline V lookup: CDR1 SGDLS, CDR2 YYNGEE. Trimming removed 3 bases from V and 7 bases from J; junction bases left unmatched: 8. This CDR3 has 16 residues. This CDR3 reads CASSARDRGFRGELFF. The CDR3 nucleotides are TGTGCCAGCAGCGCCCGGGACAGGGGGTTTCGCGGGGAGCTGTTTTTT. Full variable domain (rest looked up from reference TRBV9 and TRBJ2-2): DSGVTQTPKHLITATGQRVTLRCSPRSGDLSVYWYQQSLDQGLQFLIQYYNGEERAKGNILERFSAQQFPDLHSELNLSSLELGDSALYFCASSARDRGFRGELFFGEGSRLTVL.

The rearrangement links TRBV7-3 to TRBJ2-1; TRBD1 matches 10 bases. The V gene's germline CDR1 is SGHTA and CDR2 FQGTGA. Unmatched junction bases numbered 6, after V lost 2 bases and J lost 8 bases. CDR3 length equals 15 residues. Written as DNA, the CDR3 is TGTGCCAGCAGCTTAGTTGGGGACAGGGGCCATGAGCAGTTCTTC. Protein: CASSLVGDRGHEQFF. Filled out from reference TRBV7-3 and TRBJ2-1, the complete variable domain reads GAGVSQTPSNKVTEKGKYVELRCDPISGHTALYWYRQSLGQGPEFLIYFQGTGAADDSGLPNDRFFAVRPEGSVSTLKIQRTERGDSAVYLCASSLVGDRGHEQFFGPGTRLTVL.